This TCR beta chain came from a study of blood T cell repertoires in COVID-19. Study-wide context: Some COVID-19 samples were acute and others convalescent; all came from the United States, Italy and Spain.

In the original workflow: Using reference gene primer amplification, nucleated cell counts were estimated. The method was immunoSEQ multiplex PCR; TCRdb's version includes in-frame clones alone and lacks a portion of them. D and trimming were read from the DNA, whereas the V and J calls and clone size are those reported in that table. The table lists 35,000 to 50,000 clones, approximately 90% of them singletons, with roughly 3.6% in the top ten. This CDR3 is 16 amino acids long. The V and J ends lost 4 bases and 7 bases, in that order; junction bases with no gene match: 11. In germline, CDR1 is SGHRS, CDR2 YFSETQ.

V is TRBV5-1 and J is TRBJ2-1; 10 nucleotides align to TRBD2. The receptor was isolated from a human donor in a cohort sampled during active COVID-19. Sequences were obtained from peripheral blood. CDR3 DNA sequence: TGCGCCAGCAGCATTATTCTAGCGGGAGATAGGAATGAGCAGTTCTTC. This encodes CASSIILAGDRNEQFF.